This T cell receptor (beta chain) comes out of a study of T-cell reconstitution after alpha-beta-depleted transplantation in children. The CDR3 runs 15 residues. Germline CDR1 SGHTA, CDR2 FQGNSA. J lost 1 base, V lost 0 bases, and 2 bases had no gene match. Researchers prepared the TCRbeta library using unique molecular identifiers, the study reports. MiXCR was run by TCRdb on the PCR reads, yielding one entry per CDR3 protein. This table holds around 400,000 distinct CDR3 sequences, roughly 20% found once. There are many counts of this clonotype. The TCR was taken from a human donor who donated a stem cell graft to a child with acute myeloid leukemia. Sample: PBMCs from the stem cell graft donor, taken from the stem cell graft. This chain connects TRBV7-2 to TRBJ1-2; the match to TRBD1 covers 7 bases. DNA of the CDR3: TGTGCCAGCAGCTTAGCAGGGGGCAATAACTATGGCTACACCTTC. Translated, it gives CASSLAGGNNYGYTF.